The rows below give T cell receptor beta chains drawn from one sample of a study of blood T cell repertoires in COVID-19. This table comes from immunoSEQ multiplex PCR, and its TCRdb copy is limited to in-frame clones, with some not included. Of fewer than 200,000 clones listed, approximately 79% are singletons. Sample: peripheral blood. The receptors originated from a woman aged 40 to 49 with COVID-19, enrolled during active disease. Each CDR3 is given with its conserved first and last residue. A D gene is named only where the DNA matches it firmly. Clone size is stated in some rows and not others, as once, few, many or a class when expanded.

D gene: NA
J gene: TRBJ2-1
V gene: TRBV29-1
clone size: NA
CDR3 length: 16
CDR3 protein: CSVVTGTRKEGNEQFF
CDR3 DNA: TGCAGCGTTGTGACAGGGACTCGAAAAGAGGGCAATGAGCAGTTCTTC

D gene: TRBD1
J gene: TRBJ2-5
V gene: TRBV9
clone size: NA
CDR3 length: 14
CDR3 protein: CASSVTGERETQYF
CDR3 DNA: TGTGCCAGCAGCGTGACAGGGGAGCGAGAGACCCAGTACTTC

D gene: TRBD2
J gene: TRBJ2-7
V gene: TRBV7-3
clone size: NA
CDR3 length: 18
CDR3 protein: CASSLSGLAGDMVYEQYF
CDR3 DNA: TGTGCCAGCAGCTTATCCGGTCTAGCGGGAGACATGGTGTACGAGCAGTACTTC

D gene: TRBD1
J gene: TRBJ1-5
V gene: TRBV6-5
clone size: NA
CDR3 length: 15
CDR3 protein: CASSPDRGPNQPQHF
CDR3 DNA: TGTGCCAGCAGCCCAGACAGGGGACCCAATCAGCCCCAGCATTTT

D gene: TRBD1
J gene: TRBJ2-7
V gene: TRBV6-5
clone size: NA
CDR3 length: 14
CDR3 protein: CASRETGGSYEQYF
CDR3 DNA: TGTGCCAGCAGGGAGACAGGGGGCTCCTACGAGCAGTACTTC

D gene: NA
J gene: TRBJ2-3
V gene: TRBV18
clone size: NA
CDR3 length: 16
CDR3 protein: CASSPSGRGITDTQYF
CDR3 DNA: TGTGCCAGCTCACCATCCGGCAGGGGTATCACAGATACGCAGTATTTT

D gene: TRBD1
J gene: TRBJ1-1
V gene: TRBV5-4
clone size: NA
CDR3 length: 14
CDR3 protein: CASGRTGGRTEAFF
CDR3 DNA: TGTGCCAGCGGAAGGACAGGGGGTAGGACTGAAGCTTTCTTT

D gene: TRBD1
J gene: TRBJ1-2
V gene: TRBV7-8
clone size: NA
CDR3 length: 17
CDR3 protein: CASSLGGQGVIRYGYTF
CDR3 DNA: TGTGCCAGCAGCTTAGGTGGACAGGGGGTTATTCGCTATGGCTACACCTTC

D gene: NA
J gene: TRBJ1-3
V gene: TRBV15
clone size: NA
CDR3 length: 16
CDR3 protein: CATSRGISRVVDTIYF
CDR3 DNA: TGTGCCACCAGCAGAGGGATCTCCAGGGTGGTGGACACCATATATTTT

D gene: TRBD1
J gene: TRBJ1-4
V gene: TRBV6-5
clone size: NA
CDR3 length: 14
CDR3 protein: CASSKTGGNEKLFF
CDR3 DNA: TGTGCCAGCAGTAAAACAGGGGGTAATGAAAAACTGTTTTTT

D gene: TRBD2
J gene: TRBJ2-1
V gene: TRBV5-8
clone size: NA
CDR3 length: 15
CDR3 protein: CASSLGLAGRNEQFF
CDR3 DNA: TGTGCCAGCAGCTTGGGACTAGCGGGAAGAAATGAGCAGTTCTTC

D gene: TRBD2
J gene: TRBJ2-3
V gene: TRBV3-1/TRBV3-2
clone size: NA
CDR3 length: 16
CDR3 protein: CASSPPGAGGGDTQYF
CDR3 DNA: TGTGCCAGCAGCCCCCCGGGGGCGGGAGGTGGAGATACGCAGTATTTT

D gene: TRBD2
J gene: TRBJ2-1
V gene: TRBV3-1/TRBV3-2
clone size: few
CDR3 length: 18
CDR3 protein: CASSQDKLMGLALDEQFF
CDR3 DNA: TGTGCCAGCAGCCAAGATAAGTTGATGGGACTAGCGTTAGATGAGCAGTTCTTC

D gene: TRBD1
J gene: TRBJ1-3
V gene: TRBV6-1
clone size: NA
CDR3 length: 16
CDR3 protein: CASSETGVMRGNTIYF
CDR3 DNA: TGTGCCAGCAGTGAAACAGGGGTTATGCGAGGAAACACCATATATTTT

D gene: NA
J gene: TRBJ2-1
V gene: TRBV6-4
clone size: NA
CDR3 length: 15
CDR3 protein: CASSVESGGYNEQFF
CDR3 DNA: TGTGCCAGCAGTGTTGAGAGCGGCGGATACAATGAGCAGTTCTTC

D gene: NA
J gene: TRBJ1-4
V gene: TRBV28
clone size: NA
CDR3 length: 15
CDR3 protein: CASSSGGATNEKLFF
CDR3 DNA: TGTGCCAGCAGTTCCGGGGGGGCAACTAATGAAAAACTGTTTTTT

D gene: NA
J gene: TRBJ1-1
V gene: TRBV5-1
clone size: NA
CDR3 length: 13
CDR3 protein: CASTLGGNTEAFF
CDR3 DNA: TGCGCCAGCACCCTTGGCGGGAACACTGAAGCTTTCTTT

D gene: TRBD1
J gene: TRBJ1-2
V gene: TRBV18
clone size: NA
CDR3 length: 15
CDR3 protein: CASSPEAGGRYGYTF
CDR3 DNA: TGTGCCAGCTCACCGGAGGCAGGGGGCCGCTATGGCTACACCTTC

D gene: TRBD1
J gene: TRBJ1-3
V gene: TRBV3-1/TRBV3-2
clone size: NA
CDR3 length: 17
CDR3 protein: CASSQVPMTGGGNTIYF
CDR3 DNA: TGTGCCAGCAGCCAAGTCCCAATGACAGGGGGCGGAAACACCATATATTTT

D gene: TRBD2
J gene: TRBJ2-1
V gene: TRBV3-1/TRBV3-2
clone size: many
CDR3 length: 14
CDR3 protein: CASSQRTSSGEQFF
CDR3 DNA: TGTGCCAGCAGCCAGAGGACTAGTTCAGGAGAGCAGTTCTTC

D gene: TRBD2
J gene: TRBJ2-7
V gene: TRBV24-1
clone size: NA
CDR3 length: 14
CDR3 protein: CATSDRGAGRGQYF
CDR3 DNA: TGTGCCACCAGTGATCGAGGTGCAGGGAGGGGGCAGTACTTC

D gene: TRBD1
J gene: TRBJ2-3
V gene: TRBV4-1
clone size: once
CDR3 length: 16
CDR3 protein: CASSHPKQGAADTQYF
CDR3 DNA: TGCGCCAGCAGCCACCCGAAACAGGGGGCCGCAGATACGCAGTATTTT

D gene: NA
J gene: TRBJ1-3
V gene: TRBV18
clone size: NA
CDR3 length: 15
CDR3 protein: CASSRDIHQGNTIYF
CDR3 DNA: TGTGCCAGCTCACGTGACATACACCAAGGAAACACCATATATTTT

D gene: NA
J gene: TRBJ2-7
V gene: TRBV6-6
clone size: few
CDR3 length: 13
CDR3 protein: CASNQGESYEQYF
CDR3 DNA: TGTGCCAGCAACCAGGGCGAAAGCTACGAGCAGTACTTC

D gene: TRBD1
J gene: TRBJ2-3
V gene: TRBV3-1/TRBV3-2
clone size: NA
CDR3 length: 19
CDR3 protein: CASSQDPPRRTGRTDTQYF
CDR3 DNA: TGTGCCAGCAGCCAAGATCCCCCACGCCGGACAGGCCGCACAGATACGCAGTATTTT

D gene: NA
J gene: TRBJ1-1
V gene: TRBV7-9
clone size: NA
CDR3 length: 11
CDR3 protein: CAAQTDTEAFF
CDR3 DNA: TGTGCCGCCCAGACAGACACTGAAGCTTTCTTT

D gene: TRBD2
J gene: TRBJ2-7
V gene: TRBV3-1/TRBV3-2
clone size: NA
CDR3 length: 17
CDR3 protein: CASSQDRLAGVQYEQYF
CDR3 DNA: TGTGCCAGCAGCCAAGATAGACTAGCGGGAGTTCAGTACGAGCAGTACTTC

D gene: NA
J gene: TRBJ2-1
V gene: TRBV20-1
clone size: NA
CDR3 length: 11
CDR3 protein: CSAPQYNEQFF
CDR3 DNA: TGCAGTGCTCCCCAATACAATGAGCAGTTCTTC

D gene: NA
J gene: TRBJ2-7
V gene: TRBV4-1
clone size: NA
CDR3 length: 16
CDR3 protein: CASSPTPSVQIYEQYF
CDR3 DNA: TGCGCCAGCAGCCCAACCCCTAGCGTCCAGATCTACGAGCAGTACTTC

D gene: TRBD1
J gene: TRBJ1-6
V gene: TRBV28
clone size: once
CDR3 length: 19
CDR3 protein: CASSPITNDRGRGNSPLHF
CDR3 DNA: TGTGCCAGCAGTCCCATCACCAACGACAGGGGGCGCGGTAATTCACCCCTCCACTTT

D gene: NA
J gene: TRBJ2-1
V gene: TRBV28
clone size: NA
CDR3 length: 12
CDR3 protein: CASSLYWHEQFF
CDR3 DNA: TGTGCCAGCAGTTTATATTGGCATGAGCAGTTCTTC

D gene: NA
J gene: TRBJ2-7
V gene: TRBV5-4
clone size: NA
CDR3 length: 13
CDR3 protein: CASSFRPGSEQYF
CDR3 DNA: TGTGCCAGCAGCTTTAGGCCCGGGAGCGAGCAGTACTTC

D gene: NA
J gene: TRBJ2-3
V gene: TRBV14
clone size: few
CDR3 length: 14
CDR3 protein: CASSQDLTVDTQYF
CDR3 DNA: TGTGCCAGCAGCCAAGACTTAACAGTAGATACGCAGTATTTT

D gene: TRBD1
J gene: TRBJ1-4
V gene: TRBV2
clone size: NA
CDR3 length: 14
CDR3 protein: CASRETGTGEKLFF
CDR3 DNA: TGTGCCAGCAGGGAGACAGGGACTGGCGAAAAACTGTTTTTT

D gene: TRBD1
J gene: TRBJ2-1
V gene: TRBV5-6
clone size: once
CDR3 length: 14
CDR3 protein: CASSLLGQTNEQFF
CDR3 DNA: TGTGCCAGCAGCTTGCTGGGACAGACTAATGAGCAGTTCTTC

D gene: NA
J gene: TRBJ1-2
V gene: TRBV28
clone size: NA
CDR3 length: 13
CDR3 protein: CASSWEGPYGYTF
CDR3 DNA: TGTGCCAGCAGTTGGGAGGGTCCCTATGGCTACACCTTC

D gene: NA
J gene: TRBJ1-2
V gene: TRBV6-2/TRBV6-3
clone size: NA
CDR3 length: 16
CDR3 protein: CASSYSISLGNYGYTF
CDR3 DNA: TGTGCCAGCAGTTACTCGATTTCTCTAGGAAACTATGGCTACACCTTC

D gene: NA
J gene: TRBJ2-7
V gene: TRBV9
clone size: NA
CDR3 length: 14
CDR3 protein: CASSAGLTPGEQYF
CDR3 DNA: TGTGCCAGCAGCGCTGGACTAACCCCGGGAGAGCAGTACTTC

D gene: TRBD1
J gene: TRBJ1-5
V gene: TRBV24-1
clone size: NA
CDR3 length: 19
CDR3 protein: CATSELGTGGAYSNQPQHF
CDR3 DNA: TGTGCCACCAGTGAATTAGGGACAGGGGGCGCGTATAGCAATCAGCCCCAGCATTTT

D gene: TRBD1
J gene: TRBJ2-2
V gene: TRBV2
clone size: NA
CDR3 length: 14
CDR3 protein: CASSQQGGPGELFF
CDR3 DNA: TGTGCCAGCAGTCAACAGGGGGGCCCCGGGGAGCTGTTTTTT

D gene: NA
J gene: TRBJ2-1
V gene: TRBV14
clone size: NA
CDR3 length: 14
CDR3 protein: CASSQDRGVAEQFF
CDR3 DNA: TGTGCCAGCAGCCAAGATAGGGGTGTGGCTGAGCAGTTCTTC

D gene: TRBD1
J gene: TRBJ1-3
V gene: TRBV25-1
clone size: NA
CDR3 length: 12
CDR3 protein: CARGTAGNTIYF
CDR3 DNA: TGTGCCAGGGGGACAGCAGGAAACACCATATATTTT

D gene: NA
J gene: TRBJ1-2
V gene: TRBV2
clone size: once
CDR3 length: 14
CDR3 protein: CASSEYMGPYGYTF
CDR3 DNA: TGTGCCAGCAGTGAATATATGGGGCCCTATGGCTACACCTTC

D gene: NA
J gene: TRBJ2-3
V gene: TRBV5-1
clone size: NA
CDR3 length: 15
CDR3 protein: CASGSGGRAADTQYF
CDR3 DNA: TGCGCCAGCGGCTCCGGAGGGCGGGCTGCCGATACGCAGTATTTT

D gene: NA
J gene: TRBJ1-4
V gene: TRBV4-1
clone size: NA
CDR3 length: 16
CDR3 protein: CASSQEDRRANEKLFF
CDR3 DNA: TGCGCCAGCAGCCAAGAGGATCGCCGGGCTAATGAAAAACTGTTTTTT

D gene: TRBD2
J gene: TRBJ2-3
V gene: TRBV2
clone size: NA
CDR3 length: 12
CDR3 protein: CASNNGLAAQYF
CDR3 DNA: TGTGCCAGCAACAACGGACTAGCGGCGCAGTATTTT

D gene: NA
J gene: TRBJ2-7
V gene: TRBV20-1
clone size: NA
CDR3 length: 11
CDR3 protein: CSGRNSYEQYF
CDR3 DNA: TGCAGTGGGCGGAACTCCTACGAGCAGTACTTC

D gene: NA
J gene: TRBJ2-7
V gene: TRBV30
clone size: NA
CDR3 length: 14
CDR3 protein: CAWSSGPGVYEQYF
CDR3 DNA: TGTGCCTGGAGTTCAGGCCCAGGGGTCTACGAGCAGTACTTC

D gene: NA
J gene: TRBJ1-1
V gene: TRBV5-1
clone size: NA
CDR3 length: 13
CDR3 protein: CASSTTPNTEAFF
CDR3 DNA: TGCGCCAGCAGCACGACACCGAACACTGAAGCTTTCTTT

D gene: TRBD1
J gene: TRBJ1-1
V gene: TRBV3-1/TRBV3-2
clone size: NA
CDR3 length: 14
CDR3 protein: CASSPIQGITEAFF
CDR3 DNA: TGTGCCAGCAGCCCCATACAGGGGATAACTGAAGCTTTCTTT